This T cell receptor beta chain stems from a study of technical replicates of blood from a handful of donors (dated by TCRdb to about 2017). Details on this clone: Its antigen is currently not known. No base-level quality is on record; no much larger clone is a single base apart.

In the germline V gene, CDR1 corresponds to KGHSH and CDR2 to LQKENI. V loses 4 bases, J loses 5 bases, and the germline ends lie 18 bases apart. The CDR3 covers 16 residues, taking in both the cysteine and the phenylalanine. Only CDR3 DNA is held: 48 bases, read in frame from base 1. The library was obtained by the immunoSEQ multiplex PCR assay. The clones in this table, taken by TCRdb from immuneACCESS, are in-frame only. Not every clone is retained; where verified, under half of the shortfall comes from an unresolved V gene, and the cause of the rest is unknown. This sample lists tens of thousands of clones; about 96% were detected once. About 0.3% of the sample goes to the ten largest clones.

The TCR was taken from a human donor in good health. This receptor chain uses TRBV18 and TRBJ1-5; TRBD1 might be the D gene, on 5 matching bases. The sample taken for sequencing was T cells isolated from PBMCs. The sequenced DNA is TGTGCCAGCTCACTTATGGGGGAGGGCTATTATCAGCCCCAGCATTTT. This encodes CASSLMGEGYYQPQHF.